This entry features one T cell receptor beta chain sequence. The PCR was carried out with 60 Vbeta primers and 13 Jbeta primers. The repertoire was sequenced with immunoSEQ multiplex PCR; TCRdb's copy has only in-frame clones and lacks some. Altogether 55,000 to 70,000 clones are present, roughly 83% being singletons, with the ten largest covering less than 2%. This entry is derived from a study of cytomegalovirus exposure and HLA in healthy donors. The CDR3 has 16 residues. The germline CDR1 and CDR2 sequences are SNHLY and FYNNEI. V lost 2 bases, J lost 0 bases, and 11 bases lay in between. The source material was PBMCs. The clonotype was recovered from a human donor in good health. The chain carries TRBV2 and TRBJ1-5, with D hard to call. In DNA, the CDR3 is TGTGCCAGCAGTGAATTTCGGGGATTTAGCAATCAGCCCCAGCATTTT. Protein product: CASSEFRGFSNQPQHF.